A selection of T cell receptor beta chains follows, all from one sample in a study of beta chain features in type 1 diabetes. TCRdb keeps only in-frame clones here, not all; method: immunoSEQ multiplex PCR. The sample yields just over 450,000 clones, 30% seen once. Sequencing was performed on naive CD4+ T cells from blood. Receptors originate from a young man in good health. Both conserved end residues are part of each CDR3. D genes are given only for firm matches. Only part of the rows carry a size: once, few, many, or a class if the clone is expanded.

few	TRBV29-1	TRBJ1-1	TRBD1	CSVDGRQGQWYTEAFF	TGCAGCGTTGACGGGAGGCAGGGACAGTGGTACACTGAAGCTTTCTTT
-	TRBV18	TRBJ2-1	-	CASFSGGNNEQFF	TGTGCCAGCTTTAGCGGAGGGAACAATGAGCAGTTCTTC
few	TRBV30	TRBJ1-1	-	CAWSDRARAFF	TGTGCCTGGAGTGACAGGGCTAGAGCTTTCTTT
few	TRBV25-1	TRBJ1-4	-	CASSEYTGEKLFF	TGTGCCAGCAGTGAATATACCGGGGAAAAACTGTTTTTT
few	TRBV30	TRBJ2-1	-	CAWMAGRDEQFF	TGTGCCTGGATGGCGGGTAGGGATGAGCAGTTCTTC
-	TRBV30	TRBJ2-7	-	CAWKGDAYSYEQYF	TGTGCCTGGAAGGGTGACGCATACTCCTACGAGCAGTACTTC
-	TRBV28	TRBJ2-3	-	CASSFFAGEVTDTQYF	TGTGCCAGCAGTTTTTTTGCAGGGGAGGTCACAGATACGCAGTATTTT
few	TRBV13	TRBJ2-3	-	CASSLKTDTQYF	TGTGCCAGCAGCTTAAAAACAGATACGCAGTATTTT
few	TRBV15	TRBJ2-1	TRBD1	CATDLGGAYNEQFF	TGTGCCACCGACCTAGGGGGCGCCTACAATGAGCAGTTCTTC
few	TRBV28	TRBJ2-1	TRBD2	CASGLAGANEQFF	TGTGCCAGCGGACTAGCGGGAGCCAATGAGCAGTTCTTC
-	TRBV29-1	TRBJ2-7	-	CSVGAPGVLDEQYF	TGCAGCGTTGGAGCCCCCGGGGTGTTGGACGAGCAGTACTTC
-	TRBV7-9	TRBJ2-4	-	CASSLENLAKNIQYF	TGTGCCAGCAGCTTGGAGAATCTAGCCAAAAACATTCAGTACTTC
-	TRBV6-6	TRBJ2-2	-	CASSTGGELFF	TGTGCCAGCAGTACTGGCGGGGAGCTGTTTTTT
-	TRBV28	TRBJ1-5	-	CASSLYGRSNQPQHF	TGTGCCAGCAGTTTATATGGGCGGAGCAATCAGCCCCAGCATTTT
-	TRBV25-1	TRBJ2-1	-	CASGQTYNEQFF	TGTGCCAGCGGCCAAACCTACAATGAGCAGTTCTTC
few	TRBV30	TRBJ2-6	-	CAWSGQRSSGANVLTF	TGTGCCTGGAGTGGACAGCGTAGCTCTGGGGCCAACGTCCTGACTTTC
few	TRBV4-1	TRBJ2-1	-	CASSQEKGGADYNEQFF	TGCGCCAGCAGCCAAGAAAAGGGCGGCGCTGACTACAATGAGCAGTTCTTC
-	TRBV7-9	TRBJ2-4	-	CASSFLEARGIQYF	TGTGCCAGCAGCTTCCTTGAGGCTAGAGGCATTCAGTACTTC
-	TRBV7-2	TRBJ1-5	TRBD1	CASRLDREVNQPQHF	TGTGCCAGCAGACTTGACAGGGAAGTGAATCAGCCCCAGCATTTT
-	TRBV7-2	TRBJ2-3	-	CASSSPIKTDTQYF	TGTGCCAGCAGCTCGCCCATTAAAACAGATACGCAGTATTTT
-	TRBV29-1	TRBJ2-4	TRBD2	CSVERGSNIQYF	TGCAGCGTTGAACGCGGGAGTAACATTCAGTACTTC
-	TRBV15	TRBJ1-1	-	CATSRPRGSNTEAFF	TGTGCCACCAGCAGGCCAAGGGGCTCAAACACTGAAGCTTTCTTT
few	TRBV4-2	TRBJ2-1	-	CASSQSRASSYNEQFF	TGTGCCAGCAGCCAGAGCAGGGCAAGCTCCTACAATGAGCAGTTCTTC
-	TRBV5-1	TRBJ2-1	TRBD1	CASSVLQGDNEQFF	TGCGCCAGCAGCGTATTACAGGGGGACAATGAGCAGTTCTTC
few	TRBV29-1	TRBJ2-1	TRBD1	CSLIDRVKDNEQFF	TGCAGTTTAATTGACAGGGTGAAGGACAATGAGCAGTTCTTC
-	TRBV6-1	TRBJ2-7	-	CASSEARGYEQYF	TGTGCCAGCAGTGAAGCGCGGGGTTACGAGCAGTACTTC
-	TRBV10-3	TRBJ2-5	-	CAISEGGRQETQYF	TGTGCCATCAGTGAGGGGGGCCGCCAAGAGACCCAGTACTTC
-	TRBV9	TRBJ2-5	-	CASSRQGGTQYF	TGTGCCAGCAGCAGGCAAGGGGGGACCCAGTACTTC
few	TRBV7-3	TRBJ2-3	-	CASSWLTTDTQYF	TGTGCCAGTTCGTGGCTGACCACAGATACGCAGTATTTT
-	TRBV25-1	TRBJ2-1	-	CASSLFSTEYEQFF	TGTGCCAGCAGTCTATTTAGTACTGAATATGAGCAGTTCTTC
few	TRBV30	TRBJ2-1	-	CAWSKDGQLYNEQFF	TGTGCCTGGAGTAAGGACGGACAGCTCTACAATGAGCAGTTCTTC
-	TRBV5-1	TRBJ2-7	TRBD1	CASSLEPGGYEQYF	TGCGCCAGCAGCTTGGAGCCAGGGGGATACGAGCAGTACTTC
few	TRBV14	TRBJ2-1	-	CASSPLLRWNEQFF	TGTGCCAGCAGCCCTCTCCTGAGGTGGAATGAGCAGTTCTTC
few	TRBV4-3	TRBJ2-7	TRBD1	CASSQTGTGLSYEQYF	TGCGCCAGCAGCCAAACCGGGACAGGTCTGTCCTACGAGCAGTACTTC
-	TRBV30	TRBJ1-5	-	CAWSVRARGGGSQHF	TGTGCCTGGAGTGTACGGGCAAGGGGCGGTGGGTCCCAGCATTTT
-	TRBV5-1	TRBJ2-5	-	CASSRGRETQYF	TGCGCCAGCAGCCGTGGACGGGAGACCCAGTACTTC
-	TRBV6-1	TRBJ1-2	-	CASSNSYYGYTF	TGTGCCAGCAGTAACAGCTACTATGGCTACACCTTC
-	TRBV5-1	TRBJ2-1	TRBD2	CASSLSLAGLNEQFF	TGCGCCAGCAGCTTGTCTCTAGCGGGATTAAATGAGCAGTTCTTC
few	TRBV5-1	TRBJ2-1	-	CASSGGGGRDNEQFF	TGCGCCAGCAGCGGCGGGGGCGGCCGAGACAATGAGCAGTTCTTC
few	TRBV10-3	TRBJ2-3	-	CAISEPARTDTQYF	TGTGCCATCAGTGAACCCGCCCGGACAGATACGCAGTATTTT
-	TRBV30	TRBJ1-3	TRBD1	CAWSPGTANSGNTIYF	TGTGCCTGGAGTCCAGGGACAGCTAACTCTGGAAACACCATATATTTT
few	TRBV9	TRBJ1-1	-	CASSVAGDTEAFF	TGTGCCAGCAGCGTAGCCGGGGACACTGAAGCTTTCTTT
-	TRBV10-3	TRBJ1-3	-	CATNTLTGNTIYF	TGTGCCACCAATACCTTGACTGGAAACACCATATATTTT
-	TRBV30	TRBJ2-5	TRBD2	CAWNSGRVVETQYF	TGTGCCTGGAATAGCGGGAGGGTGGTAGAGACCCAGTACTTC
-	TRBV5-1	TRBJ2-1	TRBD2	CASSLEGLALIYNEQFF	TGCGCCAGCAGCTTGGAGGGACTAGCCCTCATCTACAATGAGCAGTTCTTC
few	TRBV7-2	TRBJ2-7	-	CASSLVAKIEQYF	TGTGCCAGCAGCTTAGTAGCCAAGATCGAGCAGTACTTC
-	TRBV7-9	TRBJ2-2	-	CASSLENTGELFF	TGTGCCAGCAGCTTAGAGAACACCGGGGAGCTGTTTTTT
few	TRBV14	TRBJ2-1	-	CASSHRVSLHEQFF	TGTGCCAGCAGCCACCGGGTATCTCTGCATGAGCAGTTCTTC
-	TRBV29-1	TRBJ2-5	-	CSVTVQETQYF	TGCAGCGTGACAGTTCAAGAGACCCAGTACTTC
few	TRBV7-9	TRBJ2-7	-	CASSPPGKGSSEQYF	TGTGCCAGCAGCCCACCCGGAAAGGGGAGCAGCGAGCAGTACTTC
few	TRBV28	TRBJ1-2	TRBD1	CASSTPGQGYGYTF	TGTGCCAGCAGTACACCGGGACAGGGCTATGGCTACACCTTC
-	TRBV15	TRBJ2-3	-	CATSRDLSTDTQYF	TGTGCCACCAGCAGAGATCTCAGTACAGATACGCAGTATTTT
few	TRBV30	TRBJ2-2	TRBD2	CAWSALRTSGLLWTGELFF	TGTGCCTGGAGTGCCCTACGGACTAGCGGGCTCCTATGGACCGGGGAGCTGTTTTTT
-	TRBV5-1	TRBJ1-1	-	CASSVQPGRKTTEAFF	TGCGCCAGCAGCGTCCAACCGGGACGGAAGACCACTGAAGCTTTCTTT
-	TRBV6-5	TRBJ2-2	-	CASSLRNTGELFF	TGTGCCAGCAGTCTCAGGAACACCGGGGAGCTGTTTTTT
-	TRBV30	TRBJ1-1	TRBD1	CAWSADRGLSLEAFF	TGTGCCTGGAGTGCCGACAGGGGGCTTAGCCTTGAAGCTTTCTTT
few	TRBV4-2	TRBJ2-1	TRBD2	CASSQEGARTSGRYNEQFF	TGTGCCAGCAGCCAAGAAGGGGCTCGGACTAGCGGGAGATACAATGAGCAGTTCTTC
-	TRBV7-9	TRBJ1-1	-	CASSLEGGTEAFF	TGTGCCAGCAGCTTAGAGGGCGGGACGGAAGCTTTCTTT